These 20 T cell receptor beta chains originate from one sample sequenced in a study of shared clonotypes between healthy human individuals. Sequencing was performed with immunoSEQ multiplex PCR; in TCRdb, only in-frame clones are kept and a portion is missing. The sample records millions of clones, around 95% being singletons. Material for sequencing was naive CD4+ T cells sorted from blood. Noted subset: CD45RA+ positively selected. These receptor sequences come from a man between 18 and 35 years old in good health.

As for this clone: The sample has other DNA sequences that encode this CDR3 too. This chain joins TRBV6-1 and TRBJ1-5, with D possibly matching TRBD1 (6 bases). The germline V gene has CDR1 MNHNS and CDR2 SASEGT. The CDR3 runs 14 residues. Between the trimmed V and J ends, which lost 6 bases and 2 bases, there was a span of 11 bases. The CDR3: CASSDSGGNQPQHF. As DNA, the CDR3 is TGTGCCAGCAGCGACTCAGGGGGCAATCAGCCCCAGCATTTT.

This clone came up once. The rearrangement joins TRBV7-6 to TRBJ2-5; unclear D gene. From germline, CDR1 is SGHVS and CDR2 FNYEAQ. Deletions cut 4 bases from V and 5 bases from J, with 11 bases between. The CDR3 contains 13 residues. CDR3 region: CASSYSKWETQYF. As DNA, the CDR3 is TGTGCCAGCAGCTACTCCAAATGGGAGACCCAGTACTTC.

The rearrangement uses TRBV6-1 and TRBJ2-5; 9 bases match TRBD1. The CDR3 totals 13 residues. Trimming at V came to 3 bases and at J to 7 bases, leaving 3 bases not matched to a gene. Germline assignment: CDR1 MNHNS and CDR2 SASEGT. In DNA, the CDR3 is TGTGCCAGCAGTGAGGACAGGGGAGGGACCCAGTACTTC. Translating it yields CASSEDRGGTQYF.

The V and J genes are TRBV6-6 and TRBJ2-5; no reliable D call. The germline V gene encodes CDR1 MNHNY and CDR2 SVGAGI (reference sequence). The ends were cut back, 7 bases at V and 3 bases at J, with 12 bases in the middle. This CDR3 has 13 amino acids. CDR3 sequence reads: CASTGNSKETQYF. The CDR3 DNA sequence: TGTGCCAGCACCGGTAACAGTAAAGAGACCCAGTACTTC.

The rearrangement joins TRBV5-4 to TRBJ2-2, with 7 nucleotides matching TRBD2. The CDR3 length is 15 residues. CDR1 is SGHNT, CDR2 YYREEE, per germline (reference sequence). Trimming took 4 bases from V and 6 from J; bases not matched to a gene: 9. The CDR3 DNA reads TGTGCCAGCAGCCCGGCTCGAGGACTAGCCGGGGAGCTGTTTTTT. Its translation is CASSPARGLAGELFF.

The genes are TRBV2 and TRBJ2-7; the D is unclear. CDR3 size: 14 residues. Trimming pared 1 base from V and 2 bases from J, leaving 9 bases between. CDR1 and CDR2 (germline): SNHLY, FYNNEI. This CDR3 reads CASSEDLVPYEQYF. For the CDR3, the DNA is TGTGCCAGCAGTGAAGATCTGGTCCCCTACGAGCAGTACTTC.

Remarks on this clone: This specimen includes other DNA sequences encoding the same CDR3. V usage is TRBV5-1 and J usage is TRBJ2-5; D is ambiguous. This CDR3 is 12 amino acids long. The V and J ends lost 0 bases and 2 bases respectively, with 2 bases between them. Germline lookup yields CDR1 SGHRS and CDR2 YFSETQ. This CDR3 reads CASSLAQETQYF. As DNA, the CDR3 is TGCGCCAGCAGCTTGGCGCAAGAGACCCAGTACTTC.

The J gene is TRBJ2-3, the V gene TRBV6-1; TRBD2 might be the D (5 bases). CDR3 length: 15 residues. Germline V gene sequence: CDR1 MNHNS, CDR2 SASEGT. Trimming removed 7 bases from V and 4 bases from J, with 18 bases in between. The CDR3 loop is CASTLQRVTADTQYF. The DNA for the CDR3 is TGTGCCAGCACTCTCCAGAGGGTCACCGCAGATACGCAGTATTTT.

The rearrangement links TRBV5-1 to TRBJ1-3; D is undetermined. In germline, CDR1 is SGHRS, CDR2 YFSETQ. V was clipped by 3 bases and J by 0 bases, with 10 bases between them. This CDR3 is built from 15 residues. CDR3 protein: CASSSSTSSGNTIYF. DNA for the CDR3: TGCGCCAGCAGCTCCTCTACATCCTCTGGAAACACCATATATTTT.

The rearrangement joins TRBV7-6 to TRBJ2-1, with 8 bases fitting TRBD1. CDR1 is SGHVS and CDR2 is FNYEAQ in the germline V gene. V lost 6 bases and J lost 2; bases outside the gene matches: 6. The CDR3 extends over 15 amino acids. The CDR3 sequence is CASSAAGGAYNEQFF. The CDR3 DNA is TGTGCCAGCAGTGCTGCAGGGGGCGCCTACAATGAGCAGTTCTTC. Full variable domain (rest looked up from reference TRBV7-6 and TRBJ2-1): GAGVSQSPRYKVTKRGQDVALRCDPISGHVSLYWYRQALGQGPEFLTYFNYEAQQDKSGLPNDRFSAERPEGSISTLTIQRTEQRDSAMYRCASSAAGGAYNEQFFGPGTRLTVL.

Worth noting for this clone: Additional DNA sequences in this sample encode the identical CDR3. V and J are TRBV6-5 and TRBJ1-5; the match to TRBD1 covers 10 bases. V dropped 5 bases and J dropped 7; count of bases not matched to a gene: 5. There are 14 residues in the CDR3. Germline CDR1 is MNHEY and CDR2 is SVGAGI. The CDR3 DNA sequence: TGTGCCAGCAGTCCCGGACAGGGGGGACAGCCCCAGCATTTT. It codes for CASSPGQGGQPQHF.

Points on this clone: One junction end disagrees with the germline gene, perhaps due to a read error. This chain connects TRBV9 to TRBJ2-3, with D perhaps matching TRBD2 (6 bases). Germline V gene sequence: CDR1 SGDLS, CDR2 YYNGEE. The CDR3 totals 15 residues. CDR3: CASSVGGGTADTQYF. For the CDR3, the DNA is TGTGCCAGCAGTGTAGGAGGCGGGACGGCAGATACGCAGTATTTT.

In nucleotides, the CDR3 is TGTGCCTGGAGTTTTAGGGGGTATAGCGGGAGGAGAGAGGAGCAGTACTTC. Translated: CAWSFRGYSGRREEQYF. The chain links TRBV30 to TRBJ2-7, with 10 positions matching TRBD2. Germline CDR1 is GTSNPN and CDR2 is SVGIG (reference sequence). With 2 bases clipped from V and 7 bases from J, the junction kept 17 bases outside the gene matches. The CDR3 contains 17 residues.

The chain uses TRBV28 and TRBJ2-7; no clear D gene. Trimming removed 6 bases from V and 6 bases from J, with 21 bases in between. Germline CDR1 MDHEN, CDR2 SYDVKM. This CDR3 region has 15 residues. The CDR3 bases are TGTGCCAGCAGACAGAGGACGGTCAAGGAATCCGAGCAGTACTTC. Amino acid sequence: CASRQRTVKESEQYF.

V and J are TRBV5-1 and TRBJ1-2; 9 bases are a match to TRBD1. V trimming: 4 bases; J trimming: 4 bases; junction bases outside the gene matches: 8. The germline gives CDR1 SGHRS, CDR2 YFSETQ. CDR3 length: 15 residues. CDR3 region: CASSGDRVGSYGYTF. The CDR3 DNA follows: TGCGCCAGCAGCGGGGACAGGGTGGGAAGCTATGGCTACACCTTC.

CDR3 DNA sequence: TGTGCCATCGGGGCGGGGACAGGGGTCTACGAGCAGTACTTC. Amino acids: CAIGAGTGVYEQYF. The rearrangement uses TRBV10-3 and TRBJ2-7, with 10 bases matching TRBD1. With 8 bases clipped from V and 3 bases from J, the junction kept 7 bases outside the gene matches. The CDR3 length is 14 residues. Germline V gives CDR1 ENHRY, CDR2 SYGVKD.

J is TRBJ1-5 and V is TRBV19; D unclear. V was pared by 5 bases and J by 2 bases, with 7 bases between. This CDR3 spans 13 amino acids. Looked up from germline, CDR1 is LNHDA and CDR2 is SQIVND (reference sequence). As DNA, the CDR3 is TGTGCCAGTAGTTGGAATGGCAATCAGCCCCAGCATTTT. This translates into CASSWNGNQPQHF.

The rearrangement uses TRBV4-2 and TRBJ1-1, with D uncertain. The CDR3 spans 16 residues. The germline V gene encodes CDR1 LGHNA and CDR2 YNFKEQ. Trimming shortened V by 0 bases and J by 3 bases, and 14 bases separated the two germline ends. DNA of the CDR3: TGTGCCAGCAGCCAAGAGGCCAGCAAAACCTACACTGAAGCTTTCTTT. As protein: CASSQEASKTYTEAFF.

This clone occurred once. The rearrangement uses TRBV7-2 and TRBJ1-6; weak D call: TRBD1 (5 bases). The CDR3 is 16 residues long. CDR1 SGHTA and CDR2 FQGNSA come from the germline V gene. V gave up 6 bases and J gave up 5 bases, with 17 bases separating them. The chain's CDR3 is CASRTNGGSHNSPLHF. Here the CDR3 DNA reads TGTGCCAGCAGGACTAACGGGGGATCCCATAATTCACCCCTCCACTTT.

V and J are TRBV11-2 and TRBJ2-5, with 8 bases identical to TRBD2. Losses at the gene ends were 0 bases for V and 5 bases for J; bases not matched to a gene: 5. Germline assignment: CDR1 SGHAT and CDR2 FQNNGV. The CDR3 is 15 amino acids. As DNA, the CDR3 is TGTGCCAGCAGCTTAGAGAGCGGGAGTTGGGAGACCCAGTACTTC. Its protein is CASSLESGSWETQYF.